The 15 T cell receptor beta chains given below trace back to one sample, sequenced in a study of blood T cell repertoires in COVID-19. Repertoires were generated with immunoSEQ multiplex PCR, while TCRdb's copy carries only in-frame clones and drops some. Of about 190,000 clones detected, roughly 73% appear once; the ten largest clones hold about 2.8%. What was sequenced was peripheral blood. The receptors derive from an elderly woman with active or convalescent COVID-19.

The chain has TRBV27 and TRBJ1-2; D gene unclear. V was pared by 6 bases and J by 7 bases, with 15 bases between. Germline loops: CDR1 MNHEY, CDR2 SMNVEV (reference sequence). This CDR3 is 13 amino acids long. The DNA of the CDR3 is TGTGCCAGCAGAACATCCCCCGGACTTGGCTACACCTTC. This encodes CASRTSPGLGYTF.

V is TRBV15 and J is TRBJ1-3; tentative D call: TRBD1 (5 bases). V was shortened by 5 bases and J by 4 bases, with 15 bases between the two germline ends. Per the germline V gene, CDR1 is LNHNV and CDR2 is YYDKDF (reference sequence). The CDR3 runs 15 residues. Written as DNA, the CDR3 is TGTGCCACCAGCTGGGATAGGGGTTCGGGAAACACCATATATTTT. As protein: CATSWDRGSGNTIYF. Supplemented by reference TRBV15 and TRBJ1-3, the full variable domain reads DAMVIQNPRYQVTQFGKPVTLSCSQTLNHNVMYWYQQKSSQAPKLLFHYYDKDFNNEADTPDNFQSRRPNTSFCFLDIRSPGLGDTAMYLCATSWDRGSGNTIYFGEGSWLTVV.

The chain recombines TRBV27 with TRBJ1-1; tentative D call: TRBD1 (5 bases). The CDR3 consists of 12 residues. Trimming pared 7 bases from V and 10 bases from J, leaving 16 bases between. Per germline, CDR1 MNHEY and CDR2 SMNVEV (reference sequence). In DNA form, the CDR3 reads TGTGCCAGCATAGCGGGGGGTAGGCGAGCTTTCTTT. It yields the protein CASIAGGRRAFF.

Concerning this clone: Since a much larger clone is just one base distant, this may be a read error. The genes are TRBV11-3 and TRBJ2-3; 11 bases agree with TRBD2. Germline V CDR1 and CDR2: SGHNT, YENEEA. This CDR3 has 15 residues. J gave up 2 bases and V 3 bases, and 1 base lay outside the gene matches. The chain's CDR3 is CASSFSGGATDTQYF. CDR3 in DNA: TGTGCCAGCAGCTTTAGCGGGGGGGCCACAGATACGCAGTATTTT.

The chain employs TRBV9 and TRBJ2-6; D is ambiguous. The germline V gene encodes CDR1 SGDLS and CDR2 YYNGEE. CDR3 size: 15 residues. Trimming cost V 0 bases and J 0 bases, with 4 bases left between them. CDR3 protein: CASSVARSGANVLTF. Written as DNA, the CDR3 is TGTGCCAGCAGCGTAGCTCGCTCTGGGGCCAACGTCCTGACTTTC.

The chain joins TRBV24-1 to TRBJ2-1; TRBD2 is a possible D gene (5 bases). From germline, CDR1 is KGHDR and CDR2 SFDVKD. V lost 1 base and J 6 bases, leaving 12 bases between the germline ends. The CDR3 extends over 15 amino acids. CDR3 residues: CATSDFSLGSNEQFF. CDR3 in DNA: TGTGCCACCAGTGATTTTTCATTGGGGAGCAATGAGCAGTTCTTC.

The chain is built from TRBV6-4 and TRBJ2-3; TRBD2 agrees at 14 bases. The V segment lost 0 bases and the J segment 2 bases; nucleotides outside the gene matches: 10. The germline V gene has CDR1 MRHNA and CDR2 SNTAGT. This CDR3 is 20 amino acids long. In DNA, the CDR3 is TGTGCCAGCAGTGACTCGAGACTAGCGGGGGGGACTAATAACACAGATACGCAGTATTTT. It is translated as CASSDSRLAGGTNNTDTQYF.

The CDR3 bases are TGTGCCAGCAGCCAGAGCGGGGGACTGACTTACGAGCAGTACTTC. It specifies CASSQSGGLTYEQYF. The chain links TRBV3-1 (or the pseudogene TRBV3-2) to TRBJ2-7; the match to TRBD2 covers 8 bases. V lost 3 bases, J lost 4 bases, and 8 bases stayed unmatched. Looked up from germline, CDR1 is LGHDT and CDR2 is YNNKEL (reference sequence). The CDR3 runs 15 residues.

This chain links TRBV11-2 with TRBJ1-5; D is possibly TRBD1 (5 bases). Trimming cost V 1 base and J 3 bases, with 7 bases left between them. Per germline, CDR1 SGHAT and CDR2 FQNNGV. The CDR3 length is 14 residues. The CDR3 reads CASSLGGDNQPQHF. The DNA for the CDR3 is TGTGCCAGCAGCTTAGGGGGGGACAATCAGCCCCAGCATTTT.

The DNA for the CDR3 is TGTGCCAGTAGCACAGGGGGCCCCTACGAGCAGTACTTC. Its protein product is CASSTGGPYEQYF. This chain links TRBV19 with TRBJ2-7; 9 nucleotides match TRBD1. The CDR3 length is 13 residues. CDR1 is LNHDA and CDR2 is SQIVND in the germline V gene (reference sequence). V gave up 6 bases and J gave up 2 bases; unmatched junction bases: 2. Supplemented by reference TRBV19 and TRBJ2-7, the full variable domain reads DGGITQSPKYLFRKEGQNVTLSCEQNLNHDAMYWYRQDPGQGLRLIYYSQIVNDFQKGDIAEGYSVSREKKESFPLTVTSAQKNPTAFYLCASSTGGPYEQYFGPGTRLTVT.

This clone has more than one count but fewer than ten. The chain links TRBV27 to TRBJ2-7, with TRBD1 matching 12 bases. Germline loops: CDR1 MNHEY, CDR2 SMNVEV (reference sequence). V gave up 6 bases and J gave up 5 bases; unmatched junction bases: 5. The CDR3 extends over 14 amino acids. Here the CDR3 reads CASRPGTGGNEQYF. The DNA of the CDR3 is TGTGCCAGCAGGCCCGGGACAGGGGGCAACGAGCAGTACTTC.

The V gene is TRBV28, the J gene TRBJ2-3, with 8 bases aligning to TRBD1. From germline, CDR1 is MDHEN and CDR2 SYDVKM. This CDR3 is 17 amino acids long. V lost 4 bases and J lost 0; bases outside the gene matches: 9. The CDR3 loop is CASSSPGQASSTDTQYF. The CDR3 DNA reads TGTGCCAGCAGTTCCCCGGGACAGGCGTCTAGCACAGATACGCAGTATTTT.

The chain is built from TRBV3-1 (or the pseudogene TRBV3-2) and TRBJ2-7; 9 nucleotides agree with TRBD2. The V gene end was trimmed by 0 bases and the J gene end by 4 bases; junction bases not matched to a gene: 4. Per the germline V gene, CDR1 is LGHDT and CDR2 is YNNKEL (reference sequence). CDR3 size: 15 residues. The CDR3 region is CASSQDGAGGYEQYF. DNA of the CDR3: TGTGCCAGCAGCCAAGACGGAGCGGGGGGTTACGAGCAGTACTTC.

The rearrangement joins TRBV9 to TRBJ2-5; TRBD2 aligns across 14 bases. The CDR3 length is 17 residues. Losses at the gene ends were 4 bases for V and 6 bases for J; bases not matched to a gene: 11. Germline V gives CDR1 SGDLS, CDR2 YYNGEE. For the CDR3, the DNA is TGTGCCAGCAGCCCAACGACTAGCGGGGGGGTAATTAAGACCCAGTACTTC. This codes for CASSPTTSGGVIKTQYF.

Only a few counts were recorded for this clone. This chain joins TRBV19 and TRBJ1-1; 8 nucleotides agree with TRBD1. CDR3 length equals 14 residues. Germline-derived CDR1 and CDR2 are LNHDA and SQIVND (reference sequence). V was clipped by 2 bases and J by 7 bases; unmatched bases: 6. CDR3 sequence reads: CASSIPTGQGEAFF. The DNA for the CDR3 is TGTGCCAGTAGTATACCCACCGGACAGGGTGAAGCTTTCTTT.